This T cell receptor (beta chain) was profiled in a study of cytomegalovirus exposure and HLA in healthy donors. Primers: 60 Vbeta forward and 13 Jbeta reverse. Using immunoSEQ multiplex PCR, the repertoire was profiled, and TCRdb retains in-frame clones only, with some absent. In the table there are 90,000 or so clones, roughly 78% of which are singletons. The CDR3 has 16 residues. Germline V lookup: CDR1 MNHEY, CDR2 SVGAGI. Trimming pared 1 base from V and 2 bases from J, leaving 11 bases between. The table lists this clone with a few counts. This clonotype originated in a male donor in good health and CMV-seropositive. This chain links TRBV6-5 with TRBJ2-2; possibly TRBD2 for D (6 bases). The sequencing sample was made of PBMCs. The CDR3 sequence: CASSYLSGTNTGELFF. The DNA for the CDR3 is TGTGCCAGCAGTTACTTGTCCGGGACTAACACCGGGGAGCTGTTTTTT.